This TCR delta chain comes out of a study of gamma-delta T cells after stem cell transplantation. The CDR3 has 13 residues. Germline V gives CDR1 TSWWSYY, CDR2 QGS. This clone is judged medium-sized (0.01 to 0.1%). At one end the junction does not follow the germline gene, possibly because of a read error. TCRdb reanalyzed the RT-PCR reads using CATT. Of around 900 delta-chain clones in the sample, roughly 2.8% are singletons; the top ten hold around 61%. The sequencing sample was made of gamma-delta T cells. The clonotype comes from a human donor. It is not recorded whose cells these are; they may come from a transplant donor. The chain carries TRDV1 and TRDJ1; maybe TRDD2 (6 bases). Written as DNA, the CDR3 is TGTGCTCTTGGGGAATCGCGGGTCCTACGTCTTACGTTT. Protein: CALGESRVLRLTF.